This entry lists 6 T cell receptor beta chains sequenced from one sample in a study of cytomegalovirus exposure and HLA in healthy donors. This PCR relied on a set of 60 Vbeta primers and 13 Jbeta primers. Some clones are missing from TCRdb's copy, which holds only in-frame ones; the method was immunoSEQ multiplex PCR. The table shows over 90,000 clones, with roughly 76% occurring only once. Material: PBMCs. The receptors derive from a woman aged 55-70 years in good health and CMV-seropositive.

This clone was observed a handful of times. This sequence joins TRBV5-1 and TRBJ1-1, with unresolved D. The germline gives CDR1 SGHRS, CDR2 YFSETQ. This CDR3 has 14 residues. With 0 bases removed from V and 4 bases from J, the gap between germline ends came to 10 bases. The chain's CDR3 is CASSLARLATEAFF. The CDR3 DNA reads TGCGCCAGCAGCTTGGCTCGTCTAGCCACTGAAGCTTTCTTT.

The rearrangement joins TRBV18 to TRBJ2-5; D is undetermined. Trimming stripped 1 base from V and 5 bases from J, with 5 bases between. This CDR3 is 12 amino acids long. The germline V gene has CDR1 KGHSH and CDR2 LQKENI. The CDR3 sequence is CASSPLVETQYF. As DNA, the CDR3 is TGTGCCAGCTCACCACTAGTGGAGACCCAGTACTTC.

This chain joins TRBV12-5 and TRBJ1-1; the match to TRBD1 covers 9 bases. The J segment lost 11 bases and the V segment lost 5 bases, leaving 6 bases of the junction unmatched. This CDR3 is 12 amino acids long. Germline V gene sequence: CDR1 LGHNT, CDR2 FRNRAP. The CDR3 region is CASGHTTGGAFF. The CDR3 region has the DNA TGTGCTAGTGGTCACACGACAGGGGGGGCTTTCTTT.

The CDR3 nucleotides read TGTGCCTGGAGTGAGTCCCCACAGGTGAACACTGAAGCTTTCTTT. Protein: CAWSESPQVNTEAFF. The gene calls are TRBV30 and TRBJ1-1; weak D call: TRBD1 (5 bases). Trimming pared 1 base from V and 0 bases from J, leaving 12 bases between. CDR3 length: 15 amino acids. Looked up from germline, CDR1 is GTSNPN and CDR2 is SVGIG (reference sequence).

CDR3 residues: CASSATTGTSGRLDTGELFF. The CDR3 DNA is TGTGCCAGCAGCGCGACAACCGGGACTAGCGGGAGGCTTGACACCGGGGAGCTGTTTTTT. The chain carries TRBV9 and TRBJ2-2, with 15 bases that match TRBD2. CDR3 length: 20 residues. Germline-derived CDR1 and CDR2 are SGDLS and YYNGEE. V was pared by 3 bases and J by 3 bases, with 12 bases of the junction left unmatched.

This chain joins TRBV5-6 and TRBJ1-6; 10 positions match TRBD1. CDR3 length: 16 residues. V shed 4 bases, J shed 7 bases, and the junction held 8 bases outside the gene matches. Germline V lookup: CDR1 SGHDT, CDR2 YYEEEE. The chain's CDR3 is CASSPGQGLGNSPLHF. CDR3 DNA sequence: TGTGCCAGCAGCCCGGGACAGGGGCTAGGAAATTCACCCCTCCACTTT.